These T cell receptor beta chains were read from a single sample in a study of long-term antiretroviral therapy in people with HIV. TCRdb keeps only in-frame clones here, not all; method: immunoSEQ multiplex PCR. This sample has under 45,000 clones, with about 95% found just once. The specimen comprised unsorted PBMCs, sampled about 9.1 years after starting antiretroviral therapy. The source of these receptors is a young man with HIV. CDR3s include the opening cysteine and the closing phenylalanine or tryptophan. The D gene is left open where the match is weak. Clone size, where shown, is once, few, many, or a class for clones that have expanded.

J	D	size	V	DNA	CDR3
TRBJ2-5	-	-	TRBV28	TGTGCCAGCAGTTTCAATAGGCCCCAGTACTTC	CASSFNRPQYF
TRBJ1-5	-	-	TRBV6-1	TGTGCCAGCAGTGAAACTGGTCAATATAGCAATCAGCCCCAGCATTTT	CASSETGQYSNQPQHF
TRBJ2-1	-	-	TRBV14	TGTGCCAGCAGCCATCATTCACAGGGTACCTATGAGCAGTTCTTC	CASSHHSQGTYEQFF
TRBJ2-3	TRBD1	-	TRBV5-1	TGCGCCAGCTTAAGGGAGGGACAGGGCCTTCCAGATACGCAGTATTTT	CASLREGQGLPDTQYF
TRBJ2-6	-	-	TRBV11-3	TGTGCCAGCGGACCCTCTGGGGCCAACGTCCTGACTTTC	CASGPSGANVLTF
TRBJ2-1	-	-	TRBV4-1	TGCGCCAGCAGCCTAAAAGTCGGGCTCAGGGCGGATGAGCAGTTCTTC	CASSLKVGLRADEQFF
TRBJ2-5	-	once	TRBV5-1	TGCGCCAGCAGCTTGGATACCCGATCTAGTGGGGGAGAGACCCAGTACTTC	CASSLDTRSSGGETQYF
TRBJ1-5	-	-	TRBV5-6	TGTGCCAGCAGCTTGGAGGGAGCAGGGACTAATCAGCCCCAGCATTTT	CASSLEGAGTNQPQHF
TRBJ2-2	-	-	TRBV5-6	TGTGCCAGCCACCGGGTCGACCGGATAAACACCGGGGAGCTGTTTTTT	CASHRVDRINTGELFF
TRBJ1-2	-	-	TRBV11-3	TGTGCCAGCAGCTTAGGACTCGGGACACCGCTTACCTTC	CASSLGLGTPLTF
TRBJ2-5	TRBD2	-	TRBV28	TGTGCCAGCAGTCCCGGGGTAGCGGGGGGTTCGGAGACCCAGTACTTC	CASSPGVAGGSETQYF
TRBJ1-5	-	-	TRBV21-1	TGTGCCAGCAGCAAAGGGGGTCGTTGGGGGAAGGGGCGTCAGCCCCAGCATTTT	CASSKGGRWGKGRQPQHF
TRBJ1-4	TRBD1	-	TRBV11-2	TGTGCCAGCAGCACCGGACAGGGCGGGGGTGAAAAACTGTTTTTT	CASSTGQGGGEKLFF
TRBJ1-2	TRBD1	-	TRBV5-8	TGTGCCAGCAGCCCGGACAGGGACTTTGATGGCTACACCTTC	CASSPDRDFDGYTF
TRBJ2-1	-	-	TRBV25-1	TGTGCCAGCAGTGAAGCAGGGATGAGCTATGAGCAGTTCTTC	CASSEAGMSYEQFF
TRBJ1-1	-	-	TRBV5-1	TGCGCCAGCAGCTTGACGGGCCAGGGGCAAGGGGGCACTGAAGCTTTCTTT	CASSLTGQGQGGTEAFF
TRBJ1-4	-	-	TRBV6-8	TGTGCCAGCAGACATGGACCCGAGGCAACTAATGAAAAACTGTTTTTT	CASRHGPEATNEKLFF
TRBJ1-6	-	-	TRBV7-4	TGTGCCAGCATGGTAGACTTCAAGGGGTCACCCCTCCACTTT	CASMVDFKGSPLHF
TRBJ2-1	TRBD1	-	TRBV13	TGTGCCAGCCAGGACAGGGGCTACAATGAGCAGTTCTTC	CASQDRGYNEQFF
TRBJ1-6	-	-	TRBV28	TGTGCCAGCAGTTTAGGGGCAAGGGATTCACCCCTCCACTTT	CASSLGARDSPLHF
TRBJ1-1	-	-	TRBV19	TGTGCCAGTAGTATAAACGGGGGGAACACTGAAGCTTTCTTT	CASSINGGNTEAFF
TRBJ1-6	-	-	TRBV2	TGTGCCAGCAGTGAGAGCCCGGGCCAGAATTCACCCCTCCACTTT	CASSESPGQNSPLHF
TRBJ2-2	-	-	TRBV6-1	TGTGCCAGCGGCTACGTAAGCCTTACCGGGGAGCTGTTTTTT	CASGYVSLTGELFF
TRBJ2-1	-	-	TRBV5-1	TGCGCCAGCAGCCCGGGTACTATTGACAATGAGCAGTTCTTC	CASSPGTIDNEQFF
TRBJ1-1	-	-	TRBV5-1	TGCGCCAGCAGCGACTCGACCTGGGAGGCTTTCTTT	CASSDSTWEAFF
TRBJ2-5	TRBD2	-	TRBV4-1	TGCGCCAGCAGTAAAGCGGGCGGGGGGGAGACCCAGTACTTC	CASSKAGGGETQYF
TRBJ2-1	TRBD2	-	TRBV7-2	TGTGCCAGCAGCCCAGGACTAGGGCAGTTCTTC	CASSPGLGQFF
TRBJ1-4	TRBD1	-	TRBV6-1	TGTGCCAGCAGTGGTGCGGGGACAGGGGAAGAAAAACTGTTTTTT	CASSGAGTGEEKLFF
TRBJ1-2	-	-	TRBV5-4	TGTGCCAGCAGCTTGGATATGTTTAACTATGGCTACACCTTC	CASSLDMFNYGYTF
TRBJ1-1	TRBD1	-	TRBV6-5	TGTGCCAGCAACCGACAGGGGGCGTCTGAAGCTTTCTTT	CASNRQGASEAFF
TRBJ2-2	-	-	TRBV4-1	TGCGCCAGCAGCTTGAGAGGAACAGGGGAGGCCGGGGAGCTGTTTTTT	CASSLRGTGEAGELFF
TRBJ2-1	TRBD1	-	TRBV7-6	TGTGCCAGCAGCTTAGCAGCAGGACAGGGGTTCAATGAGCAGTTCTTC	CASSLAAGQGFNEQFF
TRBJ1-1	-	-	TRBV15	TGTGCCACCAGCAGCCAACAGGTCGTCCTCACTGAAGCTTTCTTT	CATSSQQVVLTEAFF
TRBJ2-5	-	once	TRBV5-1	TGCGCCAGCAGCGTACAAGAGACCCAGTACTTC	CASSVQETQYF
TRBJ1-1	-	-	TRBV5-6	TGTGCCAGCAGCTTAGGGGACACTGAAGCTTTCTTT	CASSLGDTEAFF
TRBJ2-5	-	-	TRBV29-1	TGCAGCGCACGTCTAGAAGGAGAGACCCAGTACTTC	CSARLEGETQYF
TRBJ2-5	-	-	TRBV4-1	TGCGCCAGCAGCCACGGCGACAGAGGTGAGACCCAGTACTTC	CASSHGDRGETQYF
TRBJ1-1	TRBD1	-	TRBV5-1	TGCGCCAGCAGTCCCCTGGGGTCCCGGCGACGGACAGGGGGCGCGAACACTGAAGCTTTCTTT	CASSPLGSRRRTGGANTEAFF
TRBJ1-4	-	-	TRBV30	TGTGCCGGGGAAGGGGTAGCTAATGAAAAACTGTTTTTT	CAGEGVANEKLFF
TRBJ1-2	-	-	TRBV5-1	TGCGCCAGCAGCTTGGACGGCGCCTGGGGCACCTTC	CASSLDGAWGTF
TRBJ1-1	-	few	TRBV7-6	TGTGCCAGCAGCTTAGCGCTGGGGGAAGGGACTGAAGCTTTCTTT	CASSLALGEGTEAFF
TRBJ1-1	-	-	TRBV27	TGTGCCAGCAGTTTGGGGGGGGGCACTGAAGCTTTCTTT	CASSLGGGTEAFF
TRBJ2-7	TRBD1	-	TRBV5-1	TGCGCCAGCAGCCGAGGACAGGGCTACGAGCAGTACTTC	CASSRGQGYEQYF
TRBJ1-4	-	-	TRBV7-9	TGTGCCTCGGCCCCGGACACCCCGAATGAAAAACTGTTTTTT	CASAPDTPNEKLFF
TRBJ2-7	TRBD2	-	TRBV2	TGTGCCACCATCGATTTGTCGGGAGGTCTGGGGACCCCTGTCTTTCAGCAGTACTTC	CATIDLSGGLGTPVFQQYF
TRBJ2-5	-	-	TRBV11-3	TGTGCCAGCAGCTTAGGGGTTAGTGAGACCCAGTACTTC	CASSLGVSETQYF
TRBJ1-6	TRBD1	-	TRBV19	TGTGCCAGTACCGGGACAGCCCATAGGTATAATTCACCCCTCCACTTT	CASTGTAHRYNSPLHF
TRBJ1-2	-	-	TRBV6-5	TGTGCCAGCAGTTACCGACCCTTCGGCTACACCTTC	CASSYRPFGYTF
TRBJ1-2	-	-	TRBV11-2	TGTGCCAGCAGCTTAGGGGGAAGTGGGGAATATGGCTACACCTTC	CASSLGGSGEYGYTF
TRBJ1-2	-	-	TRBV15	TGTGCCACCAGCCAGAAGGAAGGCTACACCTTC	CATSQKEGYTF
TRBJ2-5	-	-	TRBV5-4	TGTGCCAGCAGCTTGGACTCAGGTGCAGAGACCCAGTACTTC	CASSLDSGAETQYF
TRBJ1-2	TRBD1	-	TRBV7-9	TGTGCCAGCAGCCCGACAGGGGATGGCTACACCTTC	CASSPTGDGYTF
TRBJ1-1	TRBD1	-	TRBV10-3	TGTGCCATCTGGACAGGGCCCATGAACACTGAAGCTTTCTTT	CAIWTGPMNTEAFF
TRBJ2-1	TRBD2	once	TRBV4-1	TGCGCCAGCAGCCAAGGGACTAGCGGGGGCTCCTACAATGAGCAGTTCTTC	CASSQGTSGGSYNEQFF
TRBJ1-2	-	-	TRBV19	TGTGCCAGTACCTTCGGAGGTTCCTATGGCTACACCTTC	CASTFGGSYGYTF